Each of the 25 T cell receptor beta chains below was sequenced from the same sample in a study of identical twins. TCRdb passed the 5' RACE reads through MiXCR, listing each CDR3 protein once. The repertoire holds approximately 690,000 distinct CDR3 sequences, with roughly 6% as singletons. Material: naive T cells sorted from blood. The source of these receptors is a man aged 18 to 30 in good health.

CDR3 bases: TGCGCCAGCAGCTTGCAGGGGGAAAGAGTCTGGCCTGAAGCTTTCTTT. It codes for CASSLQGERVWPEAFF. This chain joins TRBV5-1 and TRBJ1-1; TRBD1 agrees at 7 bases. V trimming: 1 base; J trimming: 6 bases; junction bases outside the gene matches: 12. Germline V gives CDR1 SGHRS, CDR2 YFSETQ. The CDR3 contains 16 residues.

This clonotype was counted ten times or more. This rearrangement joins TRBV25-1 to TRBJ2-5, with D unresolved. This CDR3 has 9 amino acids. V lost 7 bases and J 4 bases, leaving 1 base between the germline ends. Germline V gives CDR1 MGHDK, CDR2 SYGVNS. The CDR3 nucleotides are TGTGCCAGCACAGAGACCCAGTACTTC. It codes for CASTETQYF.

This clonotype has more than one count but fewer than ten. This sequence joins TRBV5-1 and TRBJ1-2; TRBD1 aligns across 9 bases. Germline trimming cut 4 bases from V and 5 bases from J; bases unmatched to any gene: 12. CDR1 and CDR2 (germline): SGHRS, YFSETQ. This CDR3 has 16 residues. In nucleotides, the CDR3 is TGCGCCAGCAGCCCCTCGGGACAGGGAAGGGGATATGGCTACACCTTC. Amino acid sequence: CASSPSGQGRGYGYTF.

This clonotype showed up many times. V is TRBV6-5 and J is TRBJ1-1; no clear D gene. Germline V gene sequence: CDR1 MNHEY, CDR2 SVGAGI. Trimming cost V 7 bases and J 7 bases, with 10 bases left between them. This CDR3 comprises 11 residues. DNA for the CDR3: TGTGCCAGCACGGGGATGGGTGAAGCTTTCTTT. Its translation is CASTGMGEAFF.

This clonotype was recorded a few times. The chain recombines TRBV6-5 with TRBJ1-4; D perhaps matches TRBD1 (6 bases). Germline assignment: CDR1 MNHEY and CDR2 SVGAGI. V gave up 4 bases and J gave up 0 bases, with 12 bases separating them. The CDR3 runs to 16 residues. In DNA, the CDR3 is TGTGCCAGCAGTTGGGGGCCAGGGACAACTAATGAAAAACTGTTTTTT. It specifies CASSWGPGTTNEKLFF.

This chain connects TRBV24-1 to TRBJ1-2, with TRBD1 matching 9 bases. The CDR3 contains 15 residues. J was trimmed by 2 bases and V by 2 bases; bases with no gene match: 2. CDR1 KGHDR and CDR2 SFDVKD come from the germline V gene. The CDR3 DNA reads TGTGCCACCAGTGATTCGGGACAGGGAAACTATGGCTACACCTTC. It specifies CATSDSGQGNYGYTF.

V usage is TRBV3-1 and J usage is TRBJ2-2, with D perhaps TRBD1 or TRBD2 (5 bases each). The CDR3 loop spans 16 amino acids. The germline V gene encodes CDR1 LGHDT and CDR2 YNNKEL (reference sequence). The V gene lost 2 bases and the J gene lost 0 bases, with 10 bases spanning the gap. DNA of the CDR3: TGTGCCAGCAGCCAAAGGCGAGGGGCGAACACCGGGGAGCTGTTTTTT. The encoded protein is CASSQRRGANTGELFF.

This clonotype has more than one count but fewer than ten. The chain employs TRBV24-1 and TRBJ2-1, with no clear D. Trimming cost V 1 base and J 10 bases, with 7 bases left between them. CDR3 length: 12 residues. The germline V gene encodes CDR1 KGHDR and CDR2 SFDVKD. Here the CDR3 DNA reads TGTGCCACCAGTGATTTAGGGTACGAGCAGTTCTTC. It codes for CATSDLGYEQFF.

The chain recombines TRBV10-3 with TRBJ1-2; D is unresolved. Germline assignment: CDR1 ENHRY and CDR2 SYGVKD. The CDR3 has 14 residues. The V end was cut by 6 bases, the J end by 8 bases, with 19 bases between. CDR3 bases: TGTGCCATCAGCGAGGGCTCCAACTTCTACGGCTACACCTTC. As protein: CAISEGSNFYGYTF.

This clonotype was recorded at least ten times. This chain links TRBV7-3 with TRBJ1-3; TRBD1 matches at 8 bases. CDR1 SGHTA and CDR2 FQGTGA come from the germline V gene. The V gene end was trimmed by 5 bases and the J gene end by 0 bases; junction bases not matched to a gene: 3. The CDR3 is 15 amino acids. CDR3 region: CASSRGTGSGNTIYF. As DNA, the CDR3 is TGTGCCAGCAGCCGAGGGACAGGCTCTGGAAACACCATATATTTT.

This rearrangement joins TRBV20-1 to TRBJ2-3; D is unclear. V was cut by 2 bases and J by 6 bases, with 6 bases left in between. Germline CDR1 is DFQATT and CDR2 is SNEGSKA (reference sequence). The CDR3 spans 11 residues. In nucleotides, the CDR3 is TGCAGTGCTAGACAGCCCGATACGCAGTATTTT. Protein sequence: CSARQPDTQYF.

This clonotype was seen at least ten times. The CDR3 sequence is CASSYRGELFF. CDR3 coding DNA: TGTGCCAGCAGTTACCGCGGGGAGCTGTTTTTT. This rearrangement joins TRBV6-6 to TRBJ2-2; D call uncertain. Trimming pared 2 bases from V and 7 bases from J, leaving 2 bases between. CDR1 is MNHNY, CDR2 SVGAGI, per germline (reference sequence). The CDR3 loop spans 11 amino acids.

Ten or more counts support this clonotype. This chain joins TRBV20-1 and TRBJ1-6; D remains ambiguous. CDR3 size: 12 residues. CDR1 and CDR2 (germline): DFQATT, SNEGSKA (reference sequence). Trimming cost V 2 bases and J 9 bases, with 8 bases left between them. The CDR3 coding sequence is TGCAGTGCTAGACGGTCGAGTTCACCCCTCCACTTT. This translates into CSARRSSSPLHF.

This clonotype was seen many times. The J gene is TRBJ2-2, the V gene TRBV10-3; TRBD2 matches at 10 bases. In germline, CDR1 is ENHRY, CDR2 SYGVKD. The CDR3 is made up of 15 amino acids. The junction had 3 bases not matched to a gene; V was cut back by 2 bases and J by 6 bases. This CDR3 is CAISEALAGAGELFF. The CDR3 DNA is TGTGCCATCAGTGAGGCCCTAGCGGGAGCCGGGGAGCTGTTTTTT.

This clonotype was found a few times. The genes are TRBV28 and TRBJ2-3, with D possibly TRBD1 on 6 matching bases. V lost 4 bases to trimming and J lost 1 base, with 12 bases between them. This CDR3 region has 15 residues. Germline values: CDR1 MDHEN, CDR2 SYDVKM. As DNA, the CDR3 is TGTGCCAGCAGTTCCTCGCCAGGGGGCACAGATACGCAGTATTTT. Translated: CASSSSPGGTDTQYF.

This clonotype appeared a few times. This chain joins TRBV4-1 and TRBJ2-1; 10 bases are shared with TRBD1. The CDR3 spans 14 residues. Trimming cost V 7 bases and J 8 bases; bases outside gene matches: 8. Germline loops: CDR1 MGHRA, CDR2 YSYEKL. For the CDR3, the DNA is TGCGCCAGCAAGCAGACAGGGGGCCATGATGAGCAGTTCTTC. It is translated as CASKQTGGHDEQFF.

V usage is TRBV12-3 or TRBV12-4 and J usage is TRBJ1-2, with unresolved D. The CDR3 is made up of 15 amino acids. Trimming removed 8 bases at V and 5 bases at J, with 21 bases between. The CDR3 loop reads CASSRVRGSSYGYTF. The DNA for the CDR3 is TGTGCCAGCTCTCGGGTTCGGGGATCCTCGTATGGCTACACCTTC.

The gene calls are TRBV7-9 and TRBJ2-7; 9 bases agree with TRBD1. V lost 5 bases to trimming and J lost 2 bases; unmatched junction nucleotides: 10. Germline lookup yields CDR1 SEHNR and CDR2 FQNEAQ (reference sequence). This CDR3 has 16 amino acids. The CDR3 coding sequence is TGTGCCAGCAGCACAAGACAGGGGGGTACGCCCTACGAGCAGTACTTC. Its translation is CASSTRQGGTPYEQYF.

This clonotype showed up just a few times. The V call is TRBV3-1, the J call TRBJ2-2; D gene ambiguous. From germline, CDR1 is LGHDT and CDR2 YNNKEL (reference sequence). This CDR3 is 15 amino acids long. Between the trimmed V and J ends, which lost 0 bases and 4 bases, there was a span of 9 bases. The CDR3: CASSQDVIVTGELFF. DNA for the CDR3: TGTGCCAGCAGCCAAGATGTAATAGTCACCGGGGAGCTGTTTTTT.

V and J are TRBV7-9 and TRBJ2-1; D may be TRBD1 or TRBD2 (6 bases each). CDR3 length: 17 amino acids. Germline V gene lookup returns CDR1 SEHNR and CDR2 FQNEAQ (reference sequence). Trimming stripped 4 bases from V and 5 bases from J, with 21 bases between. CDR3 DNA: TGTGCCAGCAGCTCGGCTATAGGGGGAGGTGACCACAATGAGCAGTTCTTC. This gives the protein CASSSAIGGGDHNEQFF.

This chain links TRBV5-1 with TRBJ1-6; perhaps TRBD1 as D (5 bases). Trimming shortened V by 0 bases and J by 10 bases, and 11 bases separated the two germline ends. The CDR3 runs to 14 residues. Germline V gene data show CDR1 as SGHRS and CDR2 as YFSETQ. CDR3 nucleotides: TGCGCCAGCAGCTTGGTGGGGGGGGACTCACCCCTCCACTTT. Its protein product is CASSLVGGDSPLHF.

This clonotype was observed many times. The chain carries TRBV12-5 and TRBJ2-2, with 7 bases matching TRBD1. This CDR3 region has 19 residues. V lost 4 bases, J lost 0 bases, and 14 bases stayed unmatched. CDR1 is LGHNT, CDR2 FRNRAP, per germline. The CDR3 DNA reads TGTGCTAGTGGTTCCTTAAGGGACAGAGAAATCGCGAACACCGGGGAGCTGTTTTTT. Amino acids: CASGSLRDREIANTGELFF.

In this sample, this clonotype turned up a few times. The chain is built from TRBV6-1 and TRBJ2-3, with D possibly TRBD2 on 6 matching bases. CDR3 length: 15 residues. Trimming stripped 6 bases from V and 2 bases from J, with 15 bases between. Germline-derived CDR1 and CDR2 are MNHNS and SASEGT. The CDR3 DNA reads TGTGCCAGCAGACCGACTAGTAGCAACACAGATACGCAGTATTTT. Protein product: CASRPTSSNTDTQYF.

This clonotype was seen repeatedly, ten times or more. The chain employs TRBV27 and TRBJ2-3; TRBD2 matches at 7 bases. CDR1 and CDR2 (germline): MNHEY, SMNVEV (reference sequence). This CDR3 region has 16 residues. The V gene end was trimmed by 6 bases and the J gene end by 0 bases; junction bases not matched to a gene: 9. The CDR3 coding sequence is TGTGCCAGCAGCATCCGCGGGAGAGCTAGCACAGATACGCAGTATTTT. As protein: CASSIRGRASTDTQYF.

The genes are TRBV10-3 and TRBJ2-7; no definite D call. The CDR3 covers 12 residues. The germline V gene encodes CDR1 ENHRY and CDR2 SYGVKD. Trimming pared 4 bases from V and 0 bases from J, leaving 4 bases between. CDR3 DNA: TGTGCCATCAGTGCCAGCTCCTACGAGCAGTACGTC. It specifies CAISASSYEQYV.